These 26 T cell receptor beta chains share one sample of origin, sequenced in a study of T cell changes during pregnancy in multiple sclerosis. Sequenced by immunoSEQ multiplex PCR; TCRdb stores in-frame clones only, minus some. The profile shows roughly 45,000 clones, 93% of them singletons. The sample was CD8+ T cells from peripheral blood mononuclear cells, taken after pregnancy. The source is a female donor with multiple sclerosis, enrolled in a pregnancy study.

The chain employs TRBV9 and TRBJ1-1; D may be TRBD1 (6 bases). V lost 2 bases and J 4 bases, leaving 9 bases between the germline ends. Germline CDR1 is SGDLS and CDR2 is YYNGEE. The CDR3 loop spans 13 amino acids. This chain's CDR3 is CASSVGGATEAFF. The CDR3 nucleotides are TGTGCCAGCAGCGTGGGGGGGGCCACTGAAGCTTTCTTT.

The chain couples TRBV5-4 to TRBJ1-5; TRBD1 is a possible D gene (6 bases). Looked up from germline, CDR1 is SGHNT and CDR2 is YYREEE (reference sequence). V was trimmed by 4 bases and J by 0 bases, leaving 8 bases between them. The length of the CDR3 is 14 residues. CDR3: CASSTQGSNQPQHF. Written as DNA, the CDR3 is TGTGCCAGCAGCACACAGGGTAGCAATCAGCCCCAGCATTTT.

The V gene is TRBV27, the J gene TRBJ2-3; the D gene is possibly TRBD2 (5 bases). CDR3 size: 15 residues. From germline, CDR1 is MNHEY and CDR2 SMNVEV (reference sequence). V was shortened by 5 bases and J by 2 bases, with 14 bases between the two germline ends. This chain's CDR3 is CASSLLRTFTDTQYF. The DNA of the CDR3 is TGTGCCAGCAGTCTACTGAGGACTTTCACAGATACGCAGTATTTT.

DNA of the CDR3: TGTGCCAGCAGTCAGGGACAAGGGAACACTGAAGCTTTCTTT. Amino acids: CASSQGQGNTEAFF. The chain recombines TRBV27 with TRBJ1-1, with D possibly being TRBD1 (6 bases). CDR3 length: 14 residues. Germline V gene lookup returns CDR1 MNHEY and CDR2 SMNVEV (reference sequence). Trimming took off 5 bases at V and 1 base at J, with 11 bases between the two ends.

The chain employs TRBV6-1 and TRBJ1-2; 7 bases agree with TRBD1. The CDR3 sequence is 16 residues long. CDR1 and CDR2 from the germline V gene are MNHNS and SASEGT. The V gene end was trimmed by 2 bases and the J gene end by 6 bases; junction bases not matched to a gene: 12. The CDR3 spells CASSEILGTAGNGYTF. The CDR3 nucleotides are TGTGCCAGCAGTGAAATCCTAGGGACAGCTGGGAATGGCTACACCTTC.

This sequence joins TRBV12-5 and TRBJ2-2; TRBD2 matches at 9 bases. Germline values: CDR1 LGHNT, CDR2 FRNRAP. CDR3 length: 19 amino acids. The V gene end was trimmed by 3 bases and the J gene end by 7 bases; junction bases not matched to a gene: 18. In DNA form, the CDR3 reads TGTGCTAGTGGTTTTCTCCAAAGTAGGCTAGCGGGGTCAAACGGGGAGCTGTTTTTT. Encoded protein: CASGFLQSRLAGSNGELFF.

The chain couples TRBV7-9 to TRBJ2-7; the D is unclear. Germline values: CDR1 SEHNR, CDR2 FQNEAQ (reference sequence). Deletions cut 6 bases from V and 5 bases from J, with 17 bases between. This CDR3 is 14 amino acids long. The CDR3 DNA reads TGTGCCAGCAGACCACTCGGTTTTCTTGACGAGCAGTACTTC. Protein: CASRPLGFLDEQYF.

The V call is TRBV27, the J call TRBJ2-3; 10 nucleotides match TRBD2. This CDR3 is built from 17 residues. V lost 2 bases to trimming and J lost 3 bases; unmatched junction nucleotides: 8. Per germline, CDR1 MNHEY and CDR2 SMNVEV (reference sequence). The CDR3, as DNA: TGTGCCAGCAGTTTAAAGGCTAGCGGGAGTCGAACAGATACGCAGTATTTT. It translates to CASSLKASGSRTDTQYF.

The chain joins TRBV6-6 to TRBJ2-5, with 9 bases aligning to TRBD1. J lost 0 bases, V lost 7 bases, and 9 bases had no gene match. The CDR3 spans 16 residues. Germline V CDR1 and CDR2: MNHNY, SVGAGI (reference sequence). The CDR3 region has the DNA TGTGCCAGCATCCCGGGACAGGGTTTGTACCAAGAGACCCAGTACTTC. Residues: CASIPGQGLYQETQYF.

The J gene is TRBJ2-1, the V gene TRBV28; possible D gene TRBD1, 6 bases. This CDR3 spans 12 amino acids. Deletions cut 3 bases from V and 6 bases from J, with 6 bases between. Germline V gene lookup returns CDR1 MDHEN and CDR2 SYDVKM. The CDR3 DNA reads TGTGCCAGCAGTTTCAGGGGCAATGAGCAGTTCTTC. Its protein product is CASSFRGNEQFF.

This sequence joins TRBV2 and TRBJ1-1; possible D gene TRBD1, 5 bases. Trimming took off 6 bases at V and 1 base at J, with 12 bases between the two ends. The CDR3 totals 14 residues. The germline V gene encodes CDR1 SNHLY and CDR2 FYNNEI. The CDR3 loop reads CASRVDSRNTEAFF. The CDR3, as DNA: TGTGCCAGCAGGGTCGACAGCCGGAACACTGAAGCTTTCTTT.

CDR3 sequence reads: CASSGQQGEPQHF. DNA for the CDR3: TGTGCCAGCAGCGGTCAACAGGGGGAGCCCCAGCATTTT. The chain recombines TRBV9 with TRBJ1-5; 8 bases are shared with TRBD1. Germline V gene data show CDR1 as SGDLS and CDR2 as YYNGEE. V lost 3 bases and J lost 8; bases outside the gene matches: 4. CDR3 size: 13 residues. Variable domain in full (rest from reference TRBV9 and TRBJ1-5): DSGVTQTPKHLITATGQRVTLRCSPRSGDLSVYWYQQSLDQGLQFLIQYYNGEERAKGNILERFSAQQFPDLHSELNLSSLELGDSALYFCASSGQQGEPQHFGDGTRLSIL.

This clone was detected only once. The rearrangement joins TRBV4-2 to TRBJ2-5; no clear D gene. CDR1 and CDR2 (germline): LGHNA, YNFKEQ. Trimming removed 3 bases at V and 3 bases at J, with 11 bases between. The length of the CDR3 is 14 residues. CDR3 residues: CASSQIDFKETQYF. CDR3 nucleotides: TGTGCCAGCAGCCAGATAGACTTTAAAGAGACCCAGTACTTC.

V is TRBV6-1 and J is TRBJ2-1; 8 bases line up with TRBD2. Per the germline V gene, CDR1 is MNHNS and CDR2 is SASEGT. V shed 7 bases, J shed 4 bases, and the junction held 9 bases outside the gene matches. The CDR3 totals 15 residues. The CDR3 DNA follows: TGTGCCAGCAATCCAGAGCGGGGGCCATACAATGAGCAGTTCTTC. The encoded protein is CASNPERGPYNEQFF.

The rearrangement joins TRBV4-2 to TRBJ2-1; D may be TRBD2 (7 bases). The V end lost 0 bases, the J end lost 4 bases, and 19 bases lay between the germline ends. The CDR3 has 18 amino acids. Germline-derived CDR1 and CDR2 are LGHNA and YNFKEQ. The CDR3 loop reads CASSQEGEGGLPYNEQFF. The DNA for the CDR3 is TGTGCCAGCAGCCAAGAAGGGGAGGGGGGATTACCTTACAATGAGCAGTTCTTC.

In this sample, this clone turned up a few times. The chain recombines TRBV20-1 with TRBJ1-1; D not resolved. Germline V gene lookup returns CDR1 DFQATT and CDR2 SNEGSKA (reference sequence). This CDR3 has 11 amino acids. CDR3 sequence: CTCRENTEAFF. CDR3 coding DNA: TGCACATGTCGGGAAAACACTGAAGCTTTCTTT.

CDR3 region: CASSLISGGSTNEQFF. The CDR3 nucleotides read TGTGCCAGCAGCCTAATTAGCGGGGGGTCTACGAATGAGCAGTTCTTC. V gene TRBV7-3 combines with J gene TRBJ2-1; 10 nucleotides align to TRBD2. Germline-derived CDR1 and CDR2 are SGHTA and FQGTGA. J was trimmed by 7 bases and V by 5 bases; bases with no gene match: 11. CDR3 length: 16 residues.

V usage is TRBV4-3 and J usage is TRBJ1-3; D is perhaps TRBD1 (6 bases). Germline CDR1 LGHNA, CDR2 YSLEER. Trimming removed 1 base at V and 2 bases at J, with 12 bases between. The CDR3 extends over 16 amino acids. CDR3 sequence (DNA): TGCGCCAGCAGCCAAGGGGGGCCGGGGACTGGAAACACCATATATTTT. The encoded protein is CASSQGGPGTGNTIYF.

This clone has a single count. This chain joins TRBV10-2 and TRBJ2-5; 10 bases are a match to TRBD1. Germline assignment: CDR1 WSHSY and CDR2 SAAADI. V lost 10 bases to trimming and J lost 5 bases; unmatched junction nucleotides: 1. The CDR3 is 11 residues long. CDR3 sequence (DNA): TGCGCCACGGGACAGGGGGAGACCCAGTACTTC. Translation gives CATGQGETQYF.

The genes are TRBV11-2 and TRBJ2-3; no definite D call. CDR3 size: 15 residues. The ends were cut back, 5 bases at V and 0 bases at J, with 12 bases in the middle. Germline values: CDR1 SGHAT, CDR2 FQNNGV. For the CDR3, the DNA is TGTGCCAGCAGCCTGGCTTCTAGAAGCACAGATACGCAGTATTTT. Protein: CASSLASRSTDTQYF.

The chain has TRBV2 and TRBJ2-1, with 9 positions matching TRBD1. Trimming removed 7 bases from V and 4 bases from J; junction bases left unmatched: 11. Germline V lookup: CDR1 SNHLY, CDR2 FYNNEI. There are 16 residues in the CDR3. CDR3 sequence: CASTNTGQGTYNEQFF. For the CDR3, the DNA is TGTGCCAGCACTAACACGGGACAGGGAACTTACAATGAGCAGTTCTTC.

The rearrangement uses TRBV7-6 and TRBJ1-5, with a tentative D call TRBD1 (5 bases). V was clipped by 1 base and J by 3 bases, with 10 bases between them. Germline V gene data show CDR1 as SGHVS and CDR2 as FNYEAQ. The CDR3 runs to 15 residues. The CDR3: CASSLGRGYNQPQHF. The CDR3 coding sequence is TGTGCCAGCAGCTTAGGGAGGGGATACAATCAGCCCCAGCATTTT.

This sequence joins TRBV6-1 and TRBJ2-3, with D perhaps matching TRBD2 (7 bases). The CDR3 has 22 residues. V lost 0 bases, J lost 2 bases, and 30 bases lay in between. Looked up from germline, CDR1 is MNHNS and CDR2 is SASEGT. CDR3 sequence (DNA): TGTGCCAGCAGTGAAGCTGTCGCACACATAAGACGGGGGGCTATCTCCACAGATACGCAGTATTTT. Amino acid sequence: CASSEAVAHIRRGAISTDTQYF.

For the CDR3, the DNA is TGTGCCAGCAGTTTTATCACAGGGGGCCGCACTGAAGCTTTCTTT. It yields the protein CASSFITGGRTEAFF. V usage is TRBV9 and J usage is TRBJ1-1; 9 bases are shared with TRBD1. Germline CDR1 is SGDLS and CDR2 is YYNGEE. There are 15 residues in the CDR3. J was trimmed by 4 bases and V by 5 bases; bases with no gene match: 9.

CDR3 amino acids: CASSTADSNQPQHF. The CDR3 DNA is TGTGCCAGCAGTACAGCCGACAGCAATCAGCCCCAGCATTTT. The chain couples TRBV6-6 to TRBJ1-5; D is unclear. In germline, CDR1 is MNHNY, CDR2 SVGAGI (reference sequence). V dropped 5 bases and J dropped 1 base, with 9 bases sitting between them. This CDR3 has 14 amino acids.

The CDR3 loop reads CASSIAGGLNEQYF. Written as DNA, the CDR3 is TGTGCCAGTAGTATAGCGGGAGGGCTTAACGAGCAGTACTTC. V gene TRBV19 combines with J gene TRBJ2-7; 8 bases match TRBD2. V shed 1 base and J 5 bases; nucleotides not matched to a gene: 4. There are 14 residues in the CDR3. CDR1 LNHDA and CDR2 SQIVND come from the germline V gene (reference sequence).